This TCR beta chain was sequenced during a study of cytomegalovirus exposure and HLA in healthy donors. The study's findings and limits: An Asian-associated ancestry cluster reportedly showed fewer N-insertions than the approximately 700-donor mean in a later analysis.

It was with 60 Vbeta and 13 Jbeta primers that the PCR ran. The repertoire was sequenced with immunoSEQ multiplex PCR; TCRdb's copy has only in-frame clones and lacks some. Of 140,000 to 150,000 clones listed, roughly 80% are singletons. With respect to this clone: Its specificity is unknown.

This CDR3 spans 17 amino acids. Germline V gene sequence: CDR1 MNHEY, CDR2 SMNVEV (reference sequence). After removal of 3 bases from V and 4 bases from J, the junction contained 12 bases not matched to a gene. This TCR came from a middle-aged man in good health and CMV-seropositive. The sequenced sample consisted of PBMCs. This chain connects TRBV27 to TRBJ2-3; 8 positions match TRBD1. In DNA form, the CDR3 reads TGTGCCAGCAGTTTTCAGGGGGCGGGTTTAATCGCAGATACGCAGTATTTT. The encoded protein is CASSFQGAGLIADTQYF.